This TCR beta chain was retrieved from a study of blood T cell repertoires in COVID-19 (dated by TCRdb to the early 2020s). About the investigation overall: Samples from collaborators originated in the United States, Italy and Spain and spanned both the acute and convalescent phases of COVID-19. The material from the prospective study consisted of cDNA or gDNA derived from T cells, B-cell-depleted T cells, or PBMCs. The repertoires were made available in a free public database intended to serve as a resource for research on the immune response to SARS-CoV-2. Subjects who had been exposed to COVID-19, were actively infected with it, or had recovered from it provided the deeply sampled blood TCRbeta repertoires that made up the dataset. Samples were obtained from the ongoing ImmuneRACE study (first 160 participants) and from some 1,200 subjects provided by 6 global collaborators. The sample metadata nearly always contained a de-identified subject ID, COVID-19 status, age in years and sex. HLA class I and class II types, where available, came from metadata supplied by the sample provider rather than from assay-based typing. Summary of the overall study and its limitations: The quantity of clinical and demographic metadata differed by source and by participant and was supplied without curation.

TCRbeta CDR3 regions were amplified from genomic DNA by means of the immunoSEQ Assay, a bias-controlled multiplex PCR. The authors' pipeline ran thus. Within the assay, amplification of reference gene primers was used to estimate how many nucleated cells each sample contained. To quantify the absolute abundance of each unique TCRbeta CDR3 rearrangement, sequence reads were collapsed and filtered. Productive Simpson clonality was computed per sample as the square root of Simpson's diversity index over productive rearrangements. TCRdb stores this immuneACCESS table with in-frame sequences only. Part of the clones is absent; in the studies checked, under half of the shortfall reflects unresolved V genes, and no reason is known for the rest. V and J calls and clone size are copied from that table; D and trimming were computed from the DNA. In all, the sample holds 300,000 or so clones, and around 84% of those were seen once. The ten largest clonotypes hold about 9.4% of the sample.

In the prospective study, participants were 18 to 89 years old, resided in approximately 25 geographic areas of the United States, and were enrolled through a virtual design. To assign participants to cohorts, the prospective study relied on clinical history that participants themselves reported in a screening survey and a study questionnaire. Recovered participants in ImmuneRACE Cohort 3 were defined by two consecutive negative NP/OP PCR tests, clearance by a healthcare professional, or resolution of symptoms. In the prospective study, whole blood, serum and a nasopharyngeal or oropharyngeal swab were collected from each participant by mobile phlebotomists. Prospective study participants could optionally give additional blood draws and questionnaires over an approximately 2-month period. Before DNA extraction, prospective study blood samples were shipped either frozen or at room temperature. Worth noting for this clone: It lacks a known antigen. The record has no base qualities; no much larger clone is one base away.

For CDR1 and CDR2, the germline V gene (reference sequence) lists MNHEY and SMNVEV. V trim: 3 bases; J trim: 6 bases; unmatched bases: 5. The CDR3 starts with the cysteine, ends with the phenylalanine, and has 14 residues. Left in the record is the CDR3 DNA by itself, 42 bases read in frame from the first base. The clonotype originates from a woman in her late teens or twenties who had recovered from COVID-19. The V and J segments used are TRBV27 and TRBJ2-3; 8 bases in the middle match TRBD2. Specimen: PBMCs or T cells enriched from blood (not recorded which). The DNA is as follows: TGTGCCAGCAGTTTCTCAGCGGGAGTGGATACGCAGTATTTT. Its coded protein is CASSFSAGVDTQYF.